This TCR beta chain is drawn from a study of T cell repertoires in cytomegalovirus infection. TCRdb independently ran MiXCR on the reads; one entry per CDR3 protein. Altogether about 260,000 distinct CDR3 sequences are present, approximately 8.3% being singletons, with the ten largest covering around 16%. Study outcomes and limitations: In two of eight donors, the top clonotype was HLA-C-restricted CMV-specific. Pooled public TCR beta family frequency picked out CMV carriers with the relevant HLA.

The CDR3 spans 14 residues. Germline CDR1 is MNHEY and CDR2 is SMNVEV (reference sequence). Trimming removed 5 bases from V and 2 bases from J, with 11 bases in between. This clonotype was observed many times. Antigen unknown. Source material: PBMCs. This TCR was sampled from a human donor in good health (CMV status not recorded). Some clones in this sample may be carry-over from other donors' samples. The chain is built from TRBV27 and TRBJ2-3; D is undetermined. Here the CDR3 DNA reads TGTGCCAGCAGTCCTCAGTCCCCCACAGATACGCAGTATTTT. Its protein is CASSPQSPTDTQYF.